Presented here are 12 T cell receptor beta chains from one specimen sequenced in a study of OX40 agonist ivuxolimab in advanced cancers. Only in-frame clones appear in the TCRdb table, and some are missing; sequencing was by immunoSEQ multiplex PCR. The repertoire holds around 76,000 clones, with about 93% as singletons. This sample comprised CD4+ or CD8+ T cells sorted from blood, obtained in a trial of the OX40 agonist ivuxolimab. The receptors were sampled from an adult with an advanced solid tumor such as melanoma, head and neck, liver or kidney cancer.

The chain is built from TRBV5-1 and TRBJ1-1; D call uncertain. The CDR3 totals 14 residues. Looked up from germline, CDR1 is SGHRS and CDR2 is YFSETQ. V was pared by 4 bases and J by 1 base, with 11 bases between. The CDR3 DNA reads TGCGCCAGCAGCGCCACCCGCCCGAACACTGAAGCTTTCTTT. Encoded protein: CASSATRPNTEAFF.

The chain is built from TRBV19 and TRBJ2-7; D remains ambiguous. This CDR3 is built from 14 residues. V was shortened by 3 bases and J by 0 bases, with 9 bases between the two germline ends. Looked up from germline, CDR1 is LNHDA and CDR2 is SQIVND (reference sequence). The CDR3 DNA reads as TGTGCCAGTAGTATGAACCCGCCCTCCTACGAGCAGTACTTC. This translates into CASSMNPPSYEQYF.

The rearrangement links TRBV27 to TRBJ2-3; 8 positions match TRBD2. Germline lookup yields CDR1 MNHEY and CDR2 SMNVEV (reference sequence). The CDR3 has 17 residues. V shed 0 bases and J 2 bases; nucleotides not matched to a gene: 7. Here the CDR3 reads CASSLSMGGGNTDTQYF. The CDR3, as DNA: TGTGCCAGCAGTTTATCGATGGGCGGGGGGAACACAGATACGCAGTATTTT.

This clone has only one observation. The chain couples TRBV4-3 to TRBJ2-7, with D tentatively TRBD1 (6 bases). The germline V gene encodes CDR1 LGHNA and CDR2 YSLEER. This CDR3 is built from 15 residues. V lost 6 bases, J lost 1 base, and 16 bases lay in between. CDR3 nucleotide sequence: TGCGCCAGCAGTCTCGACAGGTTAACGTCCTACGAGCAGTACTTC. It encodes CASSLDRLTSYEQYF.

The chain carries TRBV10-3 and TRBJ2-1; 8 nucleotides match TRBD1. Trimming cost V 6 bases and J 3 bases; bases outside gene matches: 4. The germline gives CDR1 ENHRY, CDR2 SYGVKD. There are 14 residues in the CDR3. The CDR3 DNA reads TGTGCCATCAGCAGGGGGACAGGCTACAATGAGCAGTTCTTC. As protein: CAISRGTGYNEQFF.

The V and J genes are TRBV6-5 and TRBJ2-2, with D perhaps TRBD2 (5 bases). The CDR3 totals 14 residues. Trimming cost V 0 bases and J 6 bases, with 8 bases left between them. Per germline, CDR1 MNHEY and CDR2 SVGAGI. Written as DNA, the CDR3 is TGTGCCAGCAGTTACTCCGCTAGCCCCGGGGAGCTGTTTTTT. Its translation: CASSYSASPGELFF.

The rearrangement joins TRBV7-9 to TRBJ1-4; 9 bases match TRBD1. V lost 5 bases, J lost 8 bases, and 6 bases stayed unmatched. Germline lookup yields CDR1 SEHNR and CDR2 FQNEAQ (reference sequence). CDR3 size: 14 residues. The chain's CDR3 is CASSQDRGREKLFF. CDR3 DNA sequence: TGTGCCAGCAGCCAGGACAGGGGAAGGGAAAAACTGTTTTTT.

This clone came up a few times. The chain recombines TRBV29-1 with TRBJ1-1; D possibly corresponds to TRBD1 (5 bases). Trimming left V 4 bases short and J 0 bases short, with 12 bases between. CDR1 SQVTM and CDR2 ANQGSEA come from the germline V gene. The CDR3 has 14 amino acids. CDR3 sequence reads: CSVVPQGMNTEAFF. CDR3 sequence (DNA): TGCAGCGTTGTGCCGCAGGGTATGAACACTGAAGCTTTCTTT.

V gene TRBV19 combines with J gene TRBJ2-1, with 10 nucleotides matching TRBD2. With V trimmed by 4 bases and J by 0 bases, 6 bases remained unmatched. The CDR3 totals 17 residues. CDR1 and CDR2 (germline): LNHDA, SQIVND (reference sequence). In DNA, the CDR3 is TGTGCCAGTAGTACCCTCAAGCGGGAGGGCTCCTACAATGAGCAGTTCTTC. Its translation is CASSTLKREGSYNEQFF.

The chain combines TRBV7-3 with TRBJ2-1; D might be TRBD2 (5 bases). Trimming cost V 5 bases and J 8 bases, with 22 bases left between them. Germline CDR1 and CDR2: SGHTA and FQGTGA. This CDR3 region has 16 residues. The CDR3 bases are TGTGCCAGCAGCATCAGTCTAGCATACGCGGCGGATGAGCAGTTCTTC. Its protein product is CASSISLAYAADEQFF. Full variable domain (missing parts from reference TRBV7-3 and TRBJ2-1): GAGVSQTPSNKVTEKGKYVELRCDPISGHTALYWYRQSLGQGPEFLIYFQGTGAADDSGLPNDRFFAVRPEGSVSTLKIQRTERGDSAVYLCASSISLAYAADEQFFGPGTRLTVL.

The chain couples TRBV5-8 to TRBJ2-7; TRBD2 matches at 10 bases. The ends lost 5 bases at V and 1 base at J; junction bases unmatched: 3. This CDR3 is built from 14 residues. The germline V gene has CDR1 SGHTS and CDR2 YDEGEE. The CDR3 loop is CASSRTSGSYEQYF. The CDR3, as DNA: TGTGCCAGCAGTCGGACTAGCGGATCCTACGAGCAGTACTTC.

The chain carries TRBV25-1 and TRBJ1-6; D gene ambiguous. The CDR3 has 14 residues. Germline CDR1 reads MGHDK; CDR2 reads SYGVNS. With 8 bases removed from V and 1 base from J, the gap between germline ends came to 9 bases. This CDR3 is CASYSLSYNSPLHF. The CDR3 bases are TGTGCCAGCTACTCTTTGTCCTATAATTCACCCCTCCACTTT.